This is a list of T cell receptor beta chains from one sample in a study of CD8+ T cells in alopecia areata. Here immunoSEQ multiplex PCR was the method, and the copy in TCRdb shows in-frame clones only, minus some. In the table there are 95,000 to 100,000 clones, about 60% of which are singletons. The starting material was CD8+ T cells sorted from blood, obtained at approximately week 61, from a patient treated with tofacitinib. The origin of the receptors is a human donor with alopecia areata. The CDR3 runs from the conserved cysteine through the conserved F or W. D genes are given only for firm matches. Size tells how often a clone was seen (once, few, many) or the class of an expanded clone, and some rows leave it out.

v_gene	j_gene	abundance	d_gene	CDR3aa	CDR3nt
TRBV10-3	TRBJ2-7	NA	NA	CAITPVISGTYEQYF	TGTGCCATCACCCCCGTGATTAGCGGAACCTACGAGCAGTACTTC
TRBV5-6	TRBJ2-5	NA	NA	CASSFGLGEETQYF	TGTGCCAGCAGCTTCGGTCTGGGGGAAGAGACCCAGTACTTC
TRBV12-5	TRBJ2-3	NA	NA	CASGSRDSTDTQYF	TGTGCTAGTGGTTCGAGGGACAGCACAGATACGCAGTATTTT
TRBV30	TRBJ1-1	few	TRBD1	CAWVKLTGSNTEAFF	TGTGCCTGGGTTAAGCTGACAGGGTCGAACACTGAAGCTTTCTTT
TRBV6-1	TRBJ1-2	NA	NA	CASRDQRSGYTF	TGTGCCAGCCGGGACCAGAGGTCCGGCTACACCTTC
TRBV5-6	TRBJ2-5	NA	TRBD1	CASSPPGQQETQYF	TGTGCCAGCAGCCCACCGGGACAGCAAGAGACCCAGTACTTC
TRBV7-9	TRBJ1-2	NA	NA	CASSSPSSDYGYTF	TGTGCCAGCAGCTCCCCTTCAAGCGACTATGGCTACACCTTC
TRBV7-8	TRBJ1-5	NA	NA	CASSLARKNQPQHF	TGTGCCAGCAGCTTAGCGCGGAAAAATCAGCCCCAGCATTTT
TRBV6-4	TRBJ2-3	NA	NA	CASRRTVYRGTDTQYF	TGTGCCAGCCGGAGGACAGTCTATAGGGGTACAGATACGCAGTATTTT
TRBV2	TRBJ2-7	NA	NA	CASSEGQYEQYF	TGTGCCAGCAGTGAGGGGCAGTACGAGCAGTACTTC
TRBV4-1	TRBJ2-5	once	NA	CASSQVAGPGETQYF	TGCGCCAGCAGCCAAGTTGCGGGGCCGGGGGAGACCCAGTACTTC
TRBV5-6	TRBJ2-2	few	NA	CASSLLRGTSPGELFF	TGTGCCAGCAGCTTGTTGAGAGGGACATCACCCGGGGAGCTGTTTTTT
TRBV4-1	TRBJ2-1	few	NA	CASSQVEQNNEQFF	TGCGCCAGCAGCCAAGTAGAACAGAACAATGAGCAGTTCTTC
TRBV9	TRBJ2-1	few	TRBD1	CASSPGDRDYNEQFF	TGTGCCAGCAGCCCGGGGGACAGGGACTACAATGAGCAGTTCTTC
TRBV5-6	TRBJ1-2	few	TRBD1	CASSLTSDRSNYGYTF	TGTGCCAGCAGCTTGACTTCGGACAGGTCCAACTATGGCTACACCTTC
TRBV20-1	TRBJ1-2	few	NA	CSATGYTF	TGCAGTGCTACCGGCTACACCTTC
TRBV7-8	TRBJ2-5	NA	NA	CASSLWSTPRGQETQYF	TGTGCCAGCAGCTTATGGTCGACTCCACGGGGCCAAGAGACCCAGTACTTC
TRBV4-1	TRBJ2-5	few	TRBD2	CASSQVGLAGRVQYF	TGCGCCAGCAGCCAAGTGGGACTAGCGGGGAGAGTGCAGTACTTC
TRBV15	TRBJ2-5	NA	TRBD2	CATSRDRSGGDQETQYF	TGTGCCACCAGCAGAGATCGGAGCGGGGGGGATCAAGAGACCCAGTACTTC
TRBV30	TRBJ2-7	NA	NA	CAWTLTRDGYEQYF	TGTGCCTGGACGCTAACCCGCGACGGTTACGAGCAGTACTTC
TRBV7-9	TRBJ1-4	few	NA	CASSQPSKTAPMGEKLFF	TGTGCCAGCAGCCAACCATCTAAGACCGCACCTATGGGGGAAAAACTGTTTTTT
TRBV29-1	TRBJ2-1	few	NA	CSVSNEQFF	TGCAGCGTCTCTAATGAGCAGTTCTTC
TRBV27	TRBJ2-3	NA	NA	CASSFYGTDTQYF	TGTGCCAGCAGCTTTTACGGCACAGATACGCAGTATTTT
TRBV29-1	TRBJ1-3	NA	NA	CSVEVAGGGNTIYF	TGCAGCGTTGAAGTGGCGGGGGGCGGAAACACCATATATTTT
TRBV27	TRBJ2-5	few	NA	CAVSPLIAPTGNYQETQYF	TGTGCCGTCTCCCCTCTTATTGCTCCTACAGGGAACTACCAAGAGACCCAGTACTTC
TRBV25-1	TRBJ1-5	NA	NA	CASSEGGRNQPQHF	TGTGCCAGCAGTGAAGGGGGGCGAAATCAGCCCCAGCATTTT
TRBV13	TRBJ1-2	once	TRBD1	CASSGTGAGGYTF	TGTGCCAGCAGCGGGACAGGGGCGGGAGGCTACACCTTC
TRBV27	TRBJ1-5	NA	NA	CASGSGRGYSNQPQHF	TGTGCCAGCGGGTCGGGGAGGGGATATAGCAATCAGCCCCAGCATTTT
TRBV5-1	TRBJ2-1	NA	NA	CASSLYEHADEQFF	TGCGCCAGCAGCTTGTACGAGCACGCCGATGAGCAGTTCTTC
TRBV29-1	TRBJ1-4	few	NA	CSVESRGGEKLFF	TGCAGCGTTGAGAGCAGGGGTGGTGAAAAACTGTTTTTT
TRBV7-9	TRBJ2-3	NA	NA	CASSQLQYF	TGTGCCAGCAGCCAATTGCAGTATTTT
TRBV30	TRBJ1-5	few	NA	CAWSVGAGRDQPQHF	TGTGCCTGGAGTGTGGGGGCGGGAAGAGATCAGCCCCAGCATTTT
TRBV6-1	TRBJ1-1	few	TRBD1	CASRDRDTEAFF	TGTGCCAGCAGAGACAGGGACACTGAAGCTTTCTTT
TRBV30	TRBJ1-4	few	NA	CAWSLYATNEKLFF	TGTGCCTGGAGCCTCTATGCAACTAATGAAAAACTGTTTTTT
TRBV29-1	TRBJ1-2	NA	NA	CSVGTAHF	TGCAGCGTTGGGACAGCGCACTTC
TRBV4-2	TRBJ1-1	few	TRBD1	CASSRDRGTEAFF	TGTGCCAGCAGCCGGGACAGGGGAACTGAAGCTTTCTTT
TRBV4-1	TRBJ2-1	few	TRBD2	CASSHPSFLAGGSNEQFF	TGCGCCAGCAGCCATCCCAGTTTTTTGGCGGGGGGATCAAATGAGCAGTTCTTC
TRBV30	TRBJ1-5	NA	NA	CAWSVGSGSNQPQHF	TGTGCCTGGAGTGTGGGGTCAGGATCCAATCAGCCCCAGCATTTT
TRBV25-1	TRBJ1-2	NA	NA	CASSGRTARNYGYTF	TGTGCCAGCAGTGGCCGGACAGCTCGTAACTATGGCTACACCTTC
TRBV6-6	TRBJ2-7	NA	TRBD2	CASSLTGLAASNEQYF	TGTGCCAGCAGTTTAACGGGACTAGCGGCTTCAAACGAGCAGTACTTC
TRBV6-5	TRBJ1-2	NA	NA	CASSYARGGNYGYTF	TGTGCCAGCAGTTACGCCCGGGGGGGGAACTATGGCTACACCTTC
TRBV10-2	TRBJ1-5	NA	NA	CASSELGSQPQHF	TGCGCCAGCAGTGAACTGGGCAGTCAGCCCCAGCATTTT
TRBV7-9	TRBJ1-2	NA	NA	CASSLQVHRPEYGYTF	TGTGCCAGCAGCCTCCAGGTTCACCGCCCAGAATATGGCTACACCTTC
TRBV13	TRBJ2-1	NA	NA	CASSFLSDGGDEQFF	TGTGCCAGCAGCTTCCTCAGTGACGGCGGCGATGAGCAGTTCTTC
TRBV2	TRBJ2-7	few	NA	CASSVHEQYF	TGTGCCAGCAGTGTCCACGAGCAGTACTTC
TRBV27	TRBJ2-5	few	NA	CASSLSVQQETQYF	TGTGCCAGCAGTTTATCCGTGCAGCAAGAGACCCAGTACTTC
TRBV7-9	TRBJ1-6	NA	NA	CASSLEPNPLHF	TGTGCCAGCAGCTTAGAGCCAAACCCCCTCCACTTT
TRBV10-2	TRBJ1-2	NA	NA	CASSERSARGYTF	TGCGCCAGCAGTGAGAGGTCAGCTCGGGGCTACACCTTC
TRBV5-1	TRBJ2-7	few	NA	CASSLTFSYEQYF	TGCGCCAGCAGCTTAACGTTCTCCTACGAGCAGTACTTC
TRBV6-5	TRBJ1-1	NA	NA	CASSYQGVAFF	TGTGCCAGCAGTTACCAGGGCGTAGCTTTCTTT
TRBV30	TRBJ2-1	few	NA	CACEGVRDEQFF	TGTGCCTGCGAGGGGGTACGAGATGAGCAGTTCTTC
TRBV2	TRBJ2-2	NA	NA	CASSEFVVNIGAGELFF	TGTGCCAGCAGTGAATTCGTGGTGAATATAGGTGCCGGGGAGCTGTTTTTT
TRBV5-1	TRBJ2-7	NA	TRBD2	CASSPWEGSSYEQYF	TGCGCCAGCAGCCCCTGGGAGGGCTCATCCTACGAGCAGTACTTC
TRBV5-1	TRBJ2-3	NA	NA	CASSLGSTDTQYF	TGCGCCAGCAGCTTGGGTAGCACAGATACGCAGTATTTT
TRBV7-9	TRBJ1-1	NA	NA	CASSSTGREAFF	TGTGCCAGCAGCTCCACAGGGAGGGAAGCTTTCTTT
TRBV5-1	TRBJ1-2	once	NA	CASSLGGYNGYTF	TGCGCCAGCAGCTTGGGTGGGTACAATGGCTACACCTTC
TRBV20-1	TRBJ2-7	NA	NA	CSARRGYEQYF	TGCAGTGCTAGACGGGGATACGAGCAGTACTTC
TRBV25-1	TRBJ2-5	NA	NA	CASSEVPGQGETQYF	TGTGCCAGCAGTGAAGTTCCAGGCCAGGGGGAGACCCAGTACTTC
TRBV30	TRBJ1-1	NA	NA	CAWTTRGSSTEAFF	TGTGCCTGGACTACCAGGGGTTCTTCGACTGAAGCTTTCTTT
TRBV6-1	TRBJ2-5	NA	NA	CASSEEGFSQETQYF	TGTGCCAGCAGTGAAGAGGGGTTCAGCCAAGAGACCCAGTACTTC